This T cell receptor beta chain derives from a study of early T cells in non-severe SARS-CoV-2 infection. Study information: Sequencing input comprised bulk RNA from unsorted whole blood; chain pairing was not available.

Per the germline V gene, CDR1 is DFQATT and CDR2 is SNEGSKA (reference sequence). The CDR3 is 15 amino acids. V gave up 1 base and J gave up 4 bases; unmatched junction bases: 7. This clonotype has ten or more counts. TCRdb reprocessed the 5' RACE reads via MiXCR and lists one record per CDR3 protein. The data show tens of thousands of distinct CDR3 sequences, approximately 11% seen once. The sample consisted of whole blood, taken at baseline. The rearrangement joins TRBV20-1 to TRBJ2-1, with TRBD2 matching over 7 bases. The TCR originated in an adult who was a healthcare worker with PCR-confirmed SARS-CoV-2 infection or an uninfected control (not recorded which). The DNA for the CDR3 is TGCAGTGCTAGAGGCAGGCTAGCGGATTACAATGAGCAGTTCTTC. Its translation is CSARGRLADYNEQFF.